The clone carrying this T cell receptor beta chain was seen at least ten times. These data are taken from a study of T cells in Graves' hyperthyroidism and ophthalmopathy. Uncontrolled infection, other autoimmune disease, pregnancy and lactation each barred patients from inclusion. Fresh 10 ml peripheral blood yielded PBMCs. Amplified regions were TCR beta CDR3 sequences from RNA transcripts. With the HTBI primer set, the TCR CDR3 went through a first round of RT-PCR. Using its own MiXCR run on the multiplex PCR reads, TCRdb lists one record per CDR3 protein. The profile covers 400,000 to 600,000 distinct CDR3 sequences, with around 15% appearing a single time and about 29% taken by the ten largest. This CDR3 has 13 residues. Per the germline V gene, CDR1 is KGHSH and CDR2 is LQKENI. Trimming cost V 2 bases and J 7 bases, with 11 bases left between them.

The source of this sequence is a woman aged 30 to 39 with Graves' ophthalmopathy. This chain connects TRBV18 to TRBJ1-1; no definite D call. Material: blood. CDR3 sequence (DNA): TGTGCCAGCTCACCATCGGAACGTGGTGAAGCTTTCTTT. Translation: CASSPSERGEAFF.